This entry lists 11 T cell receptor beta chains sequenced from one sample in a study of blood T cell repertoires in COVID-19. The assay was immunoSEQ multiplex PCR, and TCRdb's table has in-frame clones only and misses some. The data show about 39,000 clones, 79% seen once. Sequencing used peripheral blood. The receptor source for this set is a man between 65 and 85 years old with acute or convalescent COVID-19.

V is TRBV7-2 and J is TRBJ2-1, with D uncertain. The CDR3 runs 12 residues. Germline CDR1 and CDR2: SGHTA and FQGNSA. V dropped 5 bases and J dropped 7 bases, with 9 bases sitting between them. CDR3 protein: CASSPPVNEQFF. In nucleotides, the CDR3 is TGTGCCAGCAGCCCCCCCGTGAATGAGCAGTTCTTC.

This chain connects TRBV3-1 (or the pseudogene TRBV3-2) to TRBJ1-3; D gene unclear. The CDR3 consists of 15 residues. With 1 base removed from V and 3 bases from J, the gap between germline ends came to 10 bases. Germline loops: CDR1 LGHDT, CDR2 YNNKEL (reference sequence). The CDR3 spells CASSQGTGNGNTIYF. The CDR3 nucleotides read TGTGCCAGCAGCCAAGGGACTGGGAATGGAAACACCATATATTTT.

The chain carries TRBV7-2 and TRBJ2-1; 13 bases agree with TRBD2. The CDR3 extends over 17 amino acids. V shed 5 bases and J 8 bases; nucleotides not matched to a gene: 12. Germline V gene sequence: CDR1 SGHTA, CDR2 FQGNSA. The CDR3 sequence: CASSQIRTSGSYHEQFF. CDR3 sequence (DNA): TGTGCCAGCAGCCAGATCCGGACTAGCGGGAGTTACCATGAGCAGTTCTTC.

This clone was detected only a few times. This rearrangement joins TRBV25-1 to TRBJ2-3; a possible D gene is TRBD2 (6 bases). CDR3 length: 15 residues. The ends were cut back, 10 bases at V and 0 bases at J, with 17 bases in the middle. CDR1 and CDR2 (germline): MGHDK, SYGVNS. The CDR3 spells CAIEARGSSTDTQYF. The CDR3 DNA reads TGTGCCATAGAGGCGCGGGGATCCAGCACAGATACGCAGTATTTT.

V and J are TRBV27 and TRBJ1-4; D call uncertain. Between the trimmed V and J ends, which lost 8 bases and 8 bases, there was a span of 18 bases. The CDR3 is 14 residues long. The germline V gene has CDR1 MNHEY and CDR2 SMNVEV (reference sequence). CDR3 nucleotides: TGTGCCAGCCGTTCGACGGCTAGCAAGGAAAAACTGTTTTTT. It translates to CASRSTASKEKLFF.

The rearrangement uses TRBV28 and TRBJ1-5; D unresolved. CDR3 size: 14 residues. With 7 bases removed from V and 5 bases from J, the gap between germline ends came to 15 bases. Germline CDR1 reads MDHEN; CDR2 reads SYDVKM. This chain's CDR3 is CASTFGSGYQPQHF. The CDR3 nucleotides read TGTGCCAGCACCTTCGGGAGTGGCTATCAGCCCCAGCATTTT.

The chain uses TRBV29-1 and TRBJ2-3; 7 bases are shared with TRBD1. This CDR3 is 14 amino acids long. The germline V gene encodes CDR1 SQVTM and CDR2 ANQGSEA. J was trimmed by 1 base and V by 7 bases; bases with no gene match: 8. This CDR3 is CSAPGTARTDTQYF. The CDR3 region has the DNA TGCAGCGCTCCCGGGACAGCCCGCACAGATACGCAGTATTTT.

The rearrangement links TRBV15 to TRBJ2-1; 8 nucleotides agree with TRBD2. The CDR3 runs 15 residues. V was pared by 1 base and J by 8 bases, with 7 bases of the junction left unmatched. Germline V CDR1 and CDR2: LNHNV, YYDKDF (reference sequence). CDR3 nucleotide sequence: TGTGCCACCAGCAGAGGAACTAGCGGAGCGGATGAGCAGTTCTTC. Encoded protein: CATSRGTSGADEQFF.

A few counts support this clone. CDR3 sequence (DNA): TGTGCCAGCAGCTTAGCGCGGGGCTCGGGGGAGACCCAGTACTTC. This sequence encodes CASSLARGSGETQYF. The chain couples TRBV7-2 to TRBJ2-5; perhaps TRBD2 as D (6 bases). Germline CDR1 SGHTA, CDR2 FQGNSA. The length of the CDR3 is 15 residues. The ends were cut back, 0 bases at V and 5 bases at J, with 13 bases in the middle.

This clone was observed a handful of times. V is TRBV5-4 and J is TRBJ2-7; D is ambiguous. Germline V gene sequence: CDR1 SGHNT, CDR2 YYREEE (reference sequence). The CDR3 extends over 12 amino acids. V shed 4 bases and J shed 3 bases, with 8 bases lying between them. Here the CDR3 DNA reads TGTGCCAGCAGCGCCTCTAGCTACGAGCAGTACTTC. It codes for CASSASSYEQYF.

This chain uses TRBV14 with TRBJ1-4; D perhaps matches TRBD1 (6 bases). Trimming stripped 2 bases from V and 6 bases from J, with 13 bases between. The germline V gene has CDR1 SGHDN and CDR2 FVKESK. The CDR3 contains 15 residues. CDR3: CASSQNRAFDEKLFF. Written as DNA, the CDR3 is TGTGCCAGCAGCCAAAACAGGGCCTTTGATGAAAAACTGTTTTTT.